This T cell receptor (beta chain) was sequenced in a study of cytotoxic CD8 clonotypes in ibrutinib-treated CLL. Broader study findings: Increased clonality at ibrutinib response gave way to a return toward baseline at progression.

This clone was observed a single time. The antigen is unknown. Researchers set a sequencing depth target of 1 in 200,000 to 1 in 1 million T cells. The assay was immunoSEQ multiplex PCR, and TCRdb's table has in-frame clones only and misses some. The sample holds roughly 330,000 clones, about 61% seen once. Germline assignment: CDR1 KGHSH and CDR2 LQKENI. The CDR3 spans 15 residues. The V end lost 3 bases, the J end lost 2 bases, and 11 bases lay between the germline ends. This TCR came from a human donor with chronic lymphocytic leukemia. The V gene is TRBV18, the J gene TRBJ2-1; D is perhaps TRBD2 (5 bases). Sample: PBMCs, taken after 36 months of ibrutinib treatment. CDR3 DNA: TGTGCCAGCTCACCGCGGGCGGCTGCCTACAATGAGCAGTTCTTC. Amino acid sequence: CASSPRAAAYNEQFF.